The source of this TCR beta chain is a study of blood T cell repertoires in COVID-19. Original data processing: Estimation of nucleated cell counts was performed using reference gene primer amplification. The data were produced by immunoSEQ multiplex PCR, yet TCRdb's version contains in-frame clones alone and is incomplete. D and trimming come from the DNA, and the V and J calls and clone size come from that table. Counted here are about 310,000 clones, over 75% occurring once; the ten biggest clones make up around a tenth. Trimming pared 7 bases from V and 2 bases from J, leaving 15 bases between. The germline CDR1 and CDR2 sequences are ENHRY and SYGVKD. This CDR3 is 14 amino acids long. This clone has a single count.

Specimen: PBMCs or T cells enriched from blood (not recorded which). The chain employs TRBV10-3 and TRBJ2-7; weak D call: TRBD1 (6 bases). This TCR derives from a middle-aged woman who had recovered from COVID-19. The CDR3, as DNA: TGTGCCATCAACCCGACAGGCCTTACCTACGAGCAGTACTTC. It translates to CAINPTGLTYEQYF.